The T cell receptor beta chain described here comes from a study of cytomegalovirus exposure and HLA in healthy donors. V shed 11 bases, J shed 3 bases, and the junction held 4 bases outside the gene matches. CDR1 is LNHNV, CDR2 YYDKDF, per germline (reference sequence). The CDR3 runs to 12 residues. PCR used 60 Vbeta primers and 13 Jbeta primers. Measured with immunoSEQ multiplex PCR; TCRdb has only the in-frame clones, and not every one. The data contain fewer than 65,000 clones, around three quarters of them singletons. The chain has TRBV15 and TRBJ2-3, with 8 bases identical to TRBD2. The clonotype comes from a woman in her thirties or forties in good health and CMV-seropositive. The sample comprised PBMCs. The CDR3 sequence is CAFAGGTDTQYF. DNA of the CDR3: TGTGCCTTCGCGGGAGGAACAGATACGCAGTATTTT.